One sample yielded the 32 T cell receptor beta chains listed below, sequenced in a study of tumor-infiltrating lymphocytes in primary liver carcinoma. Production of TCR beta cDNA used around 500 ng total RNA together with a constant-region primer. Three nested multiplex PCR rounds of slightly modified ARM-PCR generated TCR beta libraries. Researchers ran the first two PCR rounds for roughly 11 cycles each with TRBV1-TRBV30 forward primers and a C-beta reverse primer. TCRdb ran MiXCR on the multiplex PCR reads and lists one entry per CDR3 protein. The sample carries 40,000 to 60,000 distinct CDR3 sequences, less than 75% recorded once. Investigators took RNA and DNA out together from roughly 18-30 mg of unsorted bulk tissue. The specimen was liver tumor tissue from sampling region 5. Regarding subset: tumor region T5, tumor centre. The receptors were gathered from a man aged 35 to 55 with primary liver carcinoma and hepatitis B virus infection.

CDR3 in DNA: TGCGCCAGTAACCAAGCGGGGACAGCCGGAAACACCATATATTTT. It codes for CASNQAGTAGNTIYF. The chain couples TRBV4-1 to TRBJ1-3; TRBD1 matches 7 bases. This CDR3 region has 15 residues. Germline values: CDR1 MGHRA, CDR2 YSYEKL. The junction had 12 bases not matched to a gene; V was cut back by 9 bases and J by 4 bases.

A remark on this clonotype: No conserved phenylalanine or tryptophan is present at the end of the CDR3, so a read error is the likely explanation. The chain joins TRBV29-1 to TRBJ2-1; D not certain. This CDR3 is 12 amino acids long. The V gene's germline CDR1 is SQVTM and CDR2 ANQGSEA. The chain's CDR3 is CSVLITYYEQFL. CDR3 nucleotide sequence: TGCAGCGTTTTGATTACCTACTATGAGCAGTTCCTC.

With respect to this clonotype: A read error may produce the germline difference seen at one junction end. As DNA, the CDR3 is TGTGCCACCACCCGGGACGGTTACTATGGTTACACCTTC. It codes for CATTRDGYYGYTF. The rearrangement links TRBV6-1 to TRBJ1-2; D is possibly TRBD1 (5 bases). This CDR3 region has 13 residues. The V gene's germline CDR1 is MNHNS and CDR2 SASEGT.

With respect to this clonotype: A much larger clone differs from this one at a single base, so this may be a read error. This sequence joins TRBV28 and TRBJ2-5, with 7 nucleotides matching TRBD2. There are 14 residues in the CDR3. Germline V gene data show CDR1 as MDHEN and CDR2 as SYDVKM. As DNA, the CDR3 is TGTGCCAGCGCCTTGGGGGGGGAGGGTAAGACCCAGTGCTTC. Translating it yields CASALGGEGKTQCF.

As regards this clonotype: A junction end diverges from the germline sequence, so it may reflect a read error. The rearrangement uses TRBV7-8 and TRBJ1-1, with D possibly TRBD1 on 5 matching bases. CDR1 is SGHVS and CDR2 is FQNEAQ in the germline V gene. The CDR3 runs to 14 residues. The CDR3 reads CASSLGGIDTEVFF. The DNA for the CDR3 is TGTGCCAGCAGCTTAGGGGGGATAGACACTGAAGTTTTCTTT.

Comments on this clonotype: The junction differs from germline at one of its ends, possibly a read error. CDR3 nucleotides: TGTGCCAGCCAATATGGGACCTCTGGGGCCCACGTCCTGACTTTC. Translated: CASQYGTSGAHVLTF. The chain recombines TRBV12-3 or TRBV12-4 with TRBJ2-6; the D call may be TRBD1 or TRBD2 (5 bases each). The CDR3 covers 15 residues.

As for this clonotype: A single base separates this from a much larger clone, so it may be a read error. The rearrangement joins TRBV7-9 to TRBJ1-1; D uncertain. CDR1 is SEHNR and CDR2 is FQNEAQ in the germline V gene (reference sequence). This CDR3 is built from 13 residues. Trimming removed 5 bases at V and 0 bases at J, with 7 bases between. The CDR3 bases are TGTGCCAGCAGCCTACACGTGAACACTGAAGCTTTCTTT. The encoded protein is CASSLHVNTEAFF.

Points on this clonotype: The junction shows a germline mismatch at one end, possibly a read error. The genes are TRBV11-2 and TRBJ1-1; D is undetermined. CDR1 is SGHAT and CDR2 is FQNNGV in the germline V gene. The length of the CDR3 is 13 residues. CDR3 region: CASNLCLNTEAFF. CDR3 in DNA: TGTGCCAGCAACTTATGCCTGAACACTGAAGCTTTCTTT. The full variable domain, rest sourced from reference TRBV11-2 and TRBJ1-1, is EAGVAQSPRYKIIEKRQSVAFWCNPISGHATLYWYQQILGQGPKLLIQFQNNGVVDDSQLPKDRFSAERLKGVDSTLKIQPAKLEDSAVYLCASNLCLNTEAFFGQGTRLTVV.

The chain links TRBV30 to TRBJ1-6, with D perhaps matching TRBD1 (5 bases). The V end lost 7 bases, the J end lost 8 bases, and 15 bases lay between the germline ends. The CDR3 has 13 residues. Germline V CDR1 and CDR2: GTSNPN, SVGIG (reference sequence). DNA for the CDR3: TGTGCCTCGAGCAGGCAGGGCGATTCACCCCTCCACTTT. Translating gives CASSRQGDSPLHF.

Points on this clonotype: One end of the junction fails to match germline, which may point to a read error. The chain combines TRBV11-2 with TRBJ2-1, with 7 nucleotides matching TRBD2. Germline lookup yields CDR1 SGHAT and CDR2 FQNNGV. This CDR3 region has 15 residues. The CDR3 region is CANSLGGSSYNEQFF. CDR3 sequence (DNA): TGTGCCAACAGCTTAGGCGGGAGCTCTTACAATGAGCAGTTCTTT.

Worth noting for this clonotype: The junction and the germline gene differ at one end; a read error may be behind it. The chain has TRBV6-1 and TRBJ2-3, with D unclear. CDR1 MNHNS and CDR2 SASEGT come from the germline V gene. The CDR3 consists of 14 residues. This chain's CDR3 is CASSEGSGTDTQFF. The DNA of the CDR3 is TGTGCCAGCAGTGAAGGGTCAGGTACAGATACGCAGTTTTTT.

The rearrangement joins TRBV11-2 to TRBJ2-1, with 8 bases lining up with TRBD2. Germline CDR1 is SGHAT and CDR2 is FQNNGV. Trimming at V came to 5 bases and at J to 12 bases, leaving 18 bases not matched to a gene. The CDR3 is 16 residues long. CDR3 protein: CASSPGLAGGAGGQFF. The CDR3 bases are TGTGCCAGCAGCCCCGGACTAGCAGGAGGGGCGGGTGGGCAGTTCTTC.

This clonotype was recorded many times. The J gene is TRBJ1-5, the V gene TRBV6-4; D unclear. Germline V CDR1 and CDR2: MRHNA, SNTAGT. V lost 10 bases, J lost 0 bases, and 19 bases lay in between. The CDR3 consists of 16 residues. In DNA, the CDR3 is TGTGCCACTGACACTTTTTGCCCTTATAGCAATCAGCCCCAGCATTTT. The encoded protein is CATDTFCPYSNQPQHF.

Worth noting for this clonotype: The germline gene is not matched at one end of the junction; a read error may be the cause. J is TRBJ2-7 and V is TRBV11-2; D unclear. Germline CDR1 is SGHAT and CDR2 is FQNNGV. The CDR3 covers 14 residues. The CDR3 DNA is TGTGCCAGCACCTTAACTGACACTGCCTACGACCTGTACTTC. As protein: CASTLTDTAYDLYF.

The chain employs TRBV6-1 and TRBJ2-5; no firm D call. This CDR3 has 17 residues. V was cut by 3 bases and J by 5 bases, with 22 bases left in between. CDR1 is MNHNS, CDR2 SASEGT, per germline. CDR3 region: CASSDLWTSCSGETQYF. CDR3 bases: TGTGCCAGCAGTGACCTTTGGACCAGCTGTTCTGGGGAGACCCAGTACTTC.

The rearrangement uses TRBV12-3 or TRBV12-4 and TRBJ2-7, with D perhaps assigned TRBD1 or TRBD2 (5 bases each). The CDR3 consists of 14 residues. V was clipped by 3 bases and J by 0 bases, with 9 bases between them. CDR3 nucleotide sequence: TGTGCCAGCAGTTTGGGGACGGACTCCTACGAGCAGTACTTC. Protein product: CASSLGTDSYEQYF.

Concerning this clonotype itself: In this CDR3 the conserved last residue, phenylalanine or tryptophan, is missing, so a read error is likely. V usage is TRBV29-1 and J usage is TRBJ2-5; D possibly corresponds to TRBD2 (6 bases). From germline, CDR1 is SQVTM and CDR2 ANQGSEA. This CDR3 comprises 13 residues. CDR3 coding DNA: TGCATCGTTGGTAGGAGGGCCGCTGAGACCCAGTACCTC. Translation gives CIVGRRAAETQYL.

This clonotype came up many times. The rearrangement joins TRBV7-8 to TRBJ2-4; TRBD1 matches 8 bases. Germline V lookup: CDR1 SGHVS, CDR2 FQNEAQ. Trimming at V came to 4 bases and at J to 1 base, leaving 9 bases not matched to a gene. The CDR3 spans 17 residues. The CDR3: CASSSGTGGLAKNIQYF. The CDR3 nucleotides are TGTGCCAGCAGCTCAGGCACAGGGGGATTGGCCAAAAACATTCAGTACTTC.

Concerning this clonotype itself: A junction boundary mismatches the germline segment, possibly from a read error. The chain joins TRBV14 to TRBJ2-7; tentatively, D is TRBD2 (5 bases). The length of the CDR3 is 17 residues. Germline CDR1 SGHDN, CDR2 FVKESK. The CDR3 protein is CASSQPSSWVSSYEQCF. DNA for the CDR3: TGTGCCAGCAGCCAGCCTTCTAGCTGGGTGAGCTCCTACGAGCAGTGCTTC.

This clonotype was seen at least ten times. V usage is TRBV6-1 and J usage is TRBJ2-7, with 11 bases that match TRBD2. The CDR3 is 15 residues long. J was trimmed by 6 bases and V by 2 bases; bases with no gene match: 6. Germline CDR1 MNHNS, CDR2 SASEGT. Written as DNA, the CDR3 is TGTGCCAGCAGTGAACGACCCCTAGCGGGAGGCGAGCAGTACTTC. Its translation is CASSERPLAGGEQYF.

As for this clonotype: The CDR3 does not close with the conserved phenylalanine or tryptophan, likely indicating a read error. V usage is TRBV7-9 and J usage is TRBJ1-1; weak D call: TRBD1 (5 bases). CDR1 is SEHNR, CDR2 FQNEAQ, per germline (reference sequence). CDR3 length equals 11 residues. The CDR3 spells CASSLGAGAFS. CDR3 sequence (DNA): TGTGCCAGCAGTTTAGGGGCCGGAGCTTTCTCT.

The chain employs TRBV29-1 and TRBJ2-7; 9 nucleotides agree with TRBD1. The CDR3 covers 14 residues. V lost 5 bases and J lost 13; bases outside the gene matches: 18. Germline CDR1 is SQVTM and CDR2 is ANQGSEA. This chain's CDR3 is CSVITGGGPYDHYF. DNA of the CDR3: TGCAGCGTTATAACAGGGGGCGGCCCCTACGACCACTACTTC.

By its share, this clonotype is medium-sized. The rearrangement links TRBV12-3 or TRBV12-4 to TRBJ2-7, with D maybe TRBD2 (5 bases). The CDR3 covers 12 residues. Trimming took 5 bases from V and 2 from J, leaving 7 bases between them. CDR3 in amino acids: CASSALAYEQYF. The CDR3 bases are TGTGCCAGCAGTGCACTAGCCTACGAGCAGTACTTC.

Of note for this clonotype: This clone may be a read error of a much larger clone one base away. The CDR3 bases are TGTGCCAGCAGCCCGGGACTAGCGGCGAACATCGGGGAGCTGTTTTTT. Protein product: CASSPGLAANIGELFF. This chain uses TRBV7-8 with TRBJ2-2; 11 nucleotides align to TRBD2. CDR3 length: 16 residues. Germline V gives CDR1 SGHVS, CDR2 FQNEAQ.

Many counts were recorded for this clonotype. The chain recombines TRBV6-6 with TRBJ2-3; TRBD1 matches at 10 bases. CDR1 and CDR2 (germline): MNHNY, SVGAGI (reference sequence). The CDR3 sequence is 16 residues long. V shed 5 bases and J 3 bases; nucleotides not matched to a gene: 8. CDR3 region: CASSLFLGQGTDTQYF. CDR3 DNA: TGTGCCAGCAGTCTCTTTTTGGGACAGGGGACAGATACGCAGTATTTT.

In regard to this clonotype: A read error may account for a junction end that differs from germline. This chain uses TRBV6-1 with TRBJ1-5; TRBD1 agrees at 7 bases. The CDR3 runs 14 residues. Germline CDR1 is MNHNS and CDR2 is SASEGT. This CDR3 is CATSEDRVGQPQHF. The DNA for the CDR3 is TGTGCCACCAGTGAAGACAGGGTAGGACAGCCCCAGCATTTT.

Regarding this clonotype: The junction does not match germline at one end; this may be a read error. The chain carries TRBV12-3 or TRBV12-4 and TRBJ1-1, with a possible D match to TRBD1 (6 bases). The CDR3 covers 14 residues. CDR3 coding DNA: TGTGCCAGCAGTCTACAGGGTGCAGGAACTGAAGCTCTCTTT. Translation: CASSLQGAGTEALF.

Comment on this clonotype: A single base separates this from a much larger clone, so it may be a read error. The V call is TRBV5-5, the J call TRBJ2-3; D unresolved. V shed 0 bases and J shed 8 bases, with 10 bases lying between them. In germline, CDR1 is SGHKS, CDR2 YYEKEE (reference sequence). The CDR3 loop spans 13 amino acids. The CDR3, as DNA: TGTGCCAGCAGCTTGGGCTGGGCAGGTACGCAGTATTTT. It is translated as CASSLGWAGTQYF.

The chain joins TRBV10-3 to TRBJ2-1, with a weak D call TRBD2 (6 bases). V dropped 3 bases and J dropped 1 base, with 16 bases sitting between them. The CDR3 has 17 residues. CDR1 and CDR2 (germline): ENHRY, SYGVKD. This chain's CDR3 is CAISDSLARGSYNEQFF. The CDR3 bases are TGTGCCATCAGTGACTCGCTAGCGAGAGGGTCCTACAATGAGCAGTTCTTC.

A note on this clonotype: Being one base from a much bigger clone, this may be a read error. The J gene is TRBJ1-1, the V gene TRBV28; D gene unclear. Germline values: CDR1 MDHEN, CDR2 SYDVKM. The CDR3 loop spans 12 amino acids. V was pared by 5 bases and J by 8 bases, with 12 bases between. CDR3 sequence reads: CASSTQWREAFF. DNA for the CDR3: TGTGCCAGCAGTACACAGTGGAGGGAAGCTTTCTTT.

CDR3 DNA: TGTGCCAGTAGACTAGCGGGAGGGCCTAACAATGAGCAGTTCTTC. It is translated as CASRLAGGPNNEQFF. The rearrangement uses TRBV19 and TRBJ2-1; TRBD2 matches 13 bases. V trimming: 6 bases; J trimming: 5 bases; junction bases outside the gene matches: 4. The CDR3 has 15 residues. Germline V gene lookup returns CDR1 LNHDA and CDR2 SQIVND (reference sequence).

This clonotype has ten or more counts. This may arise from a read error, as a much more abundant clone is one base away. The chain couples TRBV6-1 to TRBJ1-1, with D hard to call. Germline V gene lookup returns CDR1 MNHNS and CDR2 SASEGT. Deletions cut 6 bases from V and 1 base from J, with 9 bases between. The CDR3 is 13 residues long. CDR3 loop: CASRMLGNTEAFF. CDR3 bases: TGTGCCAGCAGGATGCTTGGGAACACTGAAGCTTTCTTT.